A selection of T cell receptor beta chains follows, all from one sample in a study of blood T cell repertoires in COVID-19. Method: immunoSEQ multiplex PCR; TCRdb's copy keeps in-frame clones and lacks some. The repertoire holds fewer than 250,000 clones, around four fifths seen once, with under 4.5% in the top ten. Sequences were obtained from peripheral blood. All receptors come from a man in his fifties with acute or convalescent COVID-19. Both conserved end residues are trimmed from each CDR3. Fields, in order: J gene, CDR3 length, V gene, D gene, clone size, CDR3 protein. The D gene is left open where the match is weak. Clone size is not always given. Where it is, it says once, few, many or a class for expanded clones.

j_gene: TRBJ1-1; len: 13; v_gene: TRBV5-6; d_gene: NA; abundance: NA; CDR3aa: ASSSPTGLNTEAF
j_gene: TRBJ2-1; len: 14; v_gene: TRBV14; d_gene: NA; abundance: NA; CDR3aa: ASSPLGTGSYNEQF
j_gene: TRBJ1-4; len: 13; v_gene: TRBV5-6; d_gene: TRBD1; abundance: NA; CDR3aa: ASSLVGTGNEKLF
j_gene: TRBJ1-1; len: 11; v_gene: TRBV4-1; d_gene: NA; abundance: NA; CDR3aa: ASSQDRGSEAF
j_gene: TRBJ1-1; len: 11; v_gene: TRBV2; d_gene: NA; abundance: few; CDR3aa: ASRPTRNTEAF
j_gene: TRBJ2-7; len: 14; v_gene: TRBV9; d_gene: NA; abundance: NA; CDR3aa: ASSVGGSGFTYEQY
j_gene: TRBJ2-5; len: 13; v_gene: TRBV3-1/TRBV3-2; d_gene: TRBD2; abundance: NA; CDR3aa: ASSQNAGGEETQY
j_gene: TRBJ2-7; len: 14; v_gene: TRBV11-1; d_gene: NA; abundance: NA; CDR3aa: ASSSLGGAKPYEQY
j_gene: TRBJ1-6; len: 13; v_gene: TRBV7-9; d_gene: TRBD1; abundance: NA; CDR3aa: ASSPGQGHNSPLH
j_gene: TRBJ2-5; len: 14; v_gene: TRBV5-1; d_gene: NA; abundance: few; CDR3aa: ASSLGWLRLQETQY
j_gene: TRBJ1-4; len: 13; v_gene: TRBV6-6; d_gene: NA; abundance: NA; CDR3aa: ASSPGRSTNEKLF
j_gene: TRBJ1-5; len: 12; v_gene: TRBV6-1; d_gene: NA; abundance: NA; CDR3aa: ASSYGKGDQPQH
j_gene: TRBJ1-1; len: 11; v_gene: TRBV10-3; d_gene: TRBD1; abundance: NA; CDR3aa: AISGTGNTEAF
j_gene: TRBJ2-7; len: 12; v_gene: TRBV6-5; d_gene: NA; abundance: once; CDR3aa: ASSYSRGGYEQY
j_gene: TRBJ1-5; len: 12; v_gene: TRBV6-5; d_gene: TRBD1; abundance: NA; CDR3aa: ASSTGQGGQPQH
j_gene: TRBJ2-2; len: 13; v_gene: TRBV28; d_gene: NA; abundance: NA; CDR3aa: ASSSAQGYTGELF
j_gene: TRBJ2-5; len: 15; v_gene: TRBV30; d_gene: TRBD2; abundance: NA; CDR3aa: AWSVALVTSGEETQY
j_gene: TRBJ1-1; len: 12; v_gene: TRBV6-6; d_gene: NA; abundance: few; CDR3aa: ASSYGDMNTEAF
j_gene: TRBJ2-1; len: 12; v_gene: TRBV7-9; d_gene: NA; abundance: NA; CDR3aa: ASTPRGDYNEQF
j_gene: TRBJ1-5; len: 10; v_gene: TRBV12-5; d_gene: NA; abundance: once; CDR3aa: ASGWEYQPQH
j_gene: TRBJ1-1; len: 14; v_gene: TRBV14; d_gene: TRBD1; abundance: NA; CDR3aa: ASSSGTASYSTEAF
j_gene: TRBJ2-7; len: 10; v_gene: TRBV2; d_gene: TRBD1; abundance: once; CDR3aa: ASSETGDEQY
j_gene: TRBJ2-3; len: 13; v_gene: TRBV5-1; d_gene: TRBD1; abundance: NA; CDR3aa: ASSQWDRITDTQY
j_gene: TRBJ2-7; len: 10; v_gene: TRBV29-1; d_gene: TRBD2; abundance: NA; CDR3aa: SAGGGLFEQY
j_gene: TRBJ2-7; len: 14; v_gene: TRBV7-9; d_gene: TRBD2; abundance: NA; CDR3aa: ASSSSGTSGKYEQY